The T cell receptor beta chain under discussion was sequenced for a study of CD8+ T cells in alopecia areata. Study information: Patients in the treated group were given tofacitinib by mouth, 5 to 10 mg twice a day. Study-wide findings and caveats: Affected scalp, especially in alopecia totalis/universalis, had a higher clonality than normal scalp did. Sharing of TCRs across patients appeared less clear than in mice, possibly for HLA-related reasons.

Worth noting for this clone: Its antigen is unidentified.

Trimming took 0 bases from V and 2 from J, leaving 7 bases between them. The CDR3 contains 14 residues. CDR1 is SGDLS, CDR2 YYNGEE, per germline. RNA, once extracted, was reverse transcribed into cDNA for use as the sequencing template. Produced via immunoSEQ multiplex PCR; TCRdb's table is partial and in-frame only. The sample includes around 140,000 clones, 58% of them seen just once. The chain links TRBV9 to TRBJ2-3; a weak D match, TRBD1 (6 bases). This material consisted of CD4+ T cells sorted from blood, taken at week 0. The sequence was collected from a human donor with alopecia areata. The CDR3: CASSVGQVTDTQYF. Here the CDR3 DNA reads TGTGCCAGCAGCGTAGGACAGGTCACAGATACGCAGTATTTT.